The 30 T cell receptor beta chains presented below share a single source sample, sequenced in a study of T-cell memory formation after mild COVID-19. TCRdb itself ran the 5' RACE reads through MiXCR, one entry per CDR3 protein. The table shows a few hundred thousand distinct CDR3 sequences, with more than 20% occurring only once. Material: PBMCs or a T cell subset sorted from them (not recorded which). These receptors came from an adult woman who had mild COVID-19 (a few samples of this study predate the infection). Cell type and time point are not known.

The V gene is TRBV6-5, the J gene TRBJ2-1, with D uncertain. V gave up 4 bases and J gave up 0 bases, with 10 bases separating them. CDR1 is MNHEY, CDR2 SVGAGI, per germline. This CDR3 contains 15 residues. The CDR3 DNA is TGTGCCAGCAGTTTGGTGACCCCCTCCTACAATGAGCAGTTCTTC. Translating gives CASSLVTPSYNEQFF.

The table lists this clonotype with many counts. The V gene is TRBV5-1, the J gene TRBJ2-2; TRBD1 matches 8 bases. The ends lost 7 bases at V and 5 bases at J; junction bases unmatched: 7. This CDR3 comprises 14 residues. The germline CDR1 and CDR2 sequences are SGHRS and YFSETQ. CDR3: CASSAGGRTGELFF. The CDR3 DNA sequence: TGCGCCAGCTCGGCAGGGGGCAGGACCGGGGAGCTGTTTTTT. Filled out from reference TRBV5-1 and TRBJ2-2, the complete variable domain reads KAGVTQTPRYLIKTRGQQVTLSCSPISGHRSVSWYQQTPGQGLQFLFEYFSETQRNKGNFPGRFSGRQFSNSRSEMNVSTLELGDSALYLCASSAGGRTGELFFGEGSRLTVL.

This clonotype was seen a handful of times. This chain links TRBV7-2 with TRBJ2-3, with a weak D call TRBD2 (5 bases). Germline V gene sequence: CDR1 SGHTA, CDR2 FQGNSA. The CDR3 covers 14 residues. Trimming cost V 6 bases and J 8 bases, with 18 bases left between them. The chain's CDR3 is CASSRIRAGGTQYF. The CDR3 bases are TGTGCCAGCAGTAGGATCCGGGCCGGAGGTACGCAGTATTTT.

The CDR3 DNA sequence: TGCAGTGCTAGTAAGGGGACCAGCAATCAGCCCCAGCATTTT. Translating gives CSASKGTSNQPQHF. The chain uses TRBV20-1 and TRBJ1-5, with TRBD1 as a possible D gene (5 bases). V was cut by 3 bases and J by 1 base, with 10 bases left in between. The length of the CDR3 is 14 residues. Per germline, CDR1 DFQATT and CDR2 SNEGSKA (reference sequence).

The CDR3 DNA follows: TGTGCCAGCAGACTCGATGCGATAGGGAACACTGAAGCTTTCTTT. As protein: CASRLDAIGNTEAFF. The chain employs TRBV27 and TRBJ1-1, with D unclear. The germline gives CDR1 MNHEY, CDR2 SMNVEV (reference sequence). This CDR3 contains 15 residues. V lost 6 bases to trimming and J lost 1 base, with 15 bases between them.

The chain links TRBV13 to TRBJ1-5; D is uncertain. In germline, CDR1 is PRHDT, CDR2 FYEKMQ (reference sequence). Trimming took off 5 bases at V and 5 bases at J, with 13 bases between the two ends. The length of the CDR3 is 14 residues. In DNA form, the CDR3 reads TGTGCCAGCAGCGTCGGAAGGCTTTATCAGCCCCAGCATTTT. Its translation: CASSVGRLYQPQHF.

The CDR3 coding sequence is TGCAGTGCTAGAGTGCCGGGACACTACACAGATACGCAGTATTTT. Protein: CSARVPGHYTDTQYF. V and J are TRBV20-1 and TRBJ2-3; D might be TRBD1 (6 bases). Trimming took off 1 base at V and 2 bases at J, with 13 bases between the two ends. Per the germline V gene, CDR1 is DFQATT and CDR2 is SNEGSKA (reference sequence). The CDR3 spans 15 residues.

The rearrangement uses TRBV20-1 and TRBJ2-2; TRBD2 matches 7 bases. V dropped 2 bases and J dropped 3; count of bases not matched to a gene: 6. Germline assignment: CDR1 DFQATT and CDR2 SNEGSKA (reference sequence). This CDR3 region has 15 residues. Here the CDR3 DNA reads TGCAGTGCTAGAAGTCGCGGGAGTGACACCGGGGAGCTGTTTTTT. Residues: CSARSRGSDTGELFF.

This clonotype was found a few times. The gene calls are TRBV20-1 and TRBJ1-2; D gene unclear. Trimming took off 6 bases at V and 6 bases at J, with 17 bases between the two ends. CDR3 length: 13 amino acids. The germline V gene encodes CDR1 DFQATT and CDR2 SNEGSKA (reference sequence). This chain's CDR3 is CSAPPDYIDGYTF. CDR3 nucleotides: TGCAGTGCCCCTCCCGATTACATCGATGGCTACACCTTC.

The V gene is TRBV9, the J gene TRBJ1-6; D ambiguous. The germline V gene has CDR1 SGDLS and CDR2 YYNGEE. V was cut by 4 bases and J by 9 bases, with 17 bases left in between. This CDR3 has 15 amino acids. This chain's CDR3 is CASSSGSSRTSPLHF. The CDR3 bases are TGTGCCAGCAGCAGCGGATCGAGTAGAACTTCACCCCTCCACTTT.

In this sample, this clonotype turned up a few times. The genes are TRBV24-1 and TRBJ2-3; 8 nucleotides match TRBD2. Germline assignment: CDR1 KGHDR and CDR2 SFDVKD. The V gene end was trimmed by 0 bases and the J gene end by 3 bases; junction bases not matched to a gene: 1. This CDR3 has 15 amino acids. CDR3 sequence (DNA): TGTGCCACCAGTGATTTGGAGCGGGAGACAGATACGCAGTATTTT. Its protein is CATSDLERETDTQYF.

This clonotype was observed a handful of times. The chain carries TRBV5-5 and TRBJ2-2; D possibly corresponds to TRBD2 (6 bases). Per germline, CDR1 SGHKS and CDR2 YYEKEE (reference sequence). The CDR3 sequence is 14 residues long. The germline V and J ends were trimmed by 2 bases and 6 bases, with 11 bases remaining between them. The CDR3 loop reads CASSLTGDSGELFF. CDR3 DNA sequence: TGTGCCAGCAGCTTAACGGGAGATTCCGGGGAGCTGTTTTTT.

The chain employs TRBV6-6 and TRBJ2-7, with 10 bases that match TRBD1. The CDR3 totals 16 residues. V shed 6 bases, J shed 6 bases, and the junction held 14 bases outside the gene matches. CDR1 and CDR2 from the germline V gene are MNHNY and SVGAGI (reference sequence). The DNA for the CDR3 is TGTGCCAGCAGCACCGGGACAGGGGTGACGGCGAGCGAGCAGTACTTC. This codes for CASSTGTGVTASEQYF.

This clonotype has a handful of counts. The J gene is TRBJ1-1, the V gene TRBV6-5, with D possibly being TRBD1 (5 bases). CDR1 and CDR2 (germline): MNHEY, SVGAGI. The CDR3 sequence is 15 residues long. The ends were cut back, 0 bases at V and 4 bases at J, with 12 bases in the middle. This chain's CDR3 is CASSYSYRLGTEAFF. CDR3 DNA sequence: TGTGCCAGCAGTTACTCGTACAGGCTGGGCACTGAAGCTTTCTTT.

This clonotype was counted at least ten times. The rearrangement joins TRBV12-3 or TRBV12-4 to TRBJ1-6; D gene uncertain. The V and J ends lost 5 bases and 10 bases respectively, with 12 bases between them. The length of the CDR3 is 13 residues. CDR3 residues: CASSLQSSSPLHF. The CDR3 nucleotides are TGTGCCAGCAGTCTACAGTCCTCCTCACCCCTCCACTTT.

This clonotype has only a few counts. The CDR3, as DNA: TGTGCCAGCACTCTACTTGATGGGCCCTCCACAGATACGCAGTATTTT. Translated, it gives CASTLLDGPSTDTQYF. J is TRBJ2-3 and V is TRBV7-6; D gene uncertain. The CDR3 sequence is 16 residues long. Trimming stripped 7 bases from V and 2 bases from J, with 19 bases between. Germline CDR1 SGHVS, CDR2 FNYEAQ.

The CDR3 is CASSLGGESSPLHF. The CDR3 bases are TGTGCCAGCAGTTTAGGGGGGGAAAGCTCACCCCTCCACTTT. This chain links TRBV12-3 or TRBV12-4 with TRBJ1-6, with a possible D match to TRBD1 (5 bases). Trimming removed 1 base at V and 10 bases at J, with 11 bases between. The CDR3 is 14 amino acids.

The chain carries TRBV20-1 and TRBJ2-3, with TRBD2 matching 8 bases. Germline loops: CDR1 DFQATT, CDR2 SNEGSKA (reference sequence). The CDR3 extends over 20 amino acids. V was pared by 4 bases and J by 4 bases, with 25 bases of the junction left unmatched. CDR3 DNA sequence: TGCAGTGCTAAGGGGTCCCCTGGACCTCGGGGGCGGGGGGTCTCAGATACGCAGTATTTT. Amino acids: CSAKGSPGPRGRGVSDTQYF.

This clonotype appeared a single time. The chain carries TRBV6-5 and TRBJ1-2, with TRBD1 as a possible D gene (6 bases). V was shortened by 6 bases and J by 9 bases, with 11 bases between the two germline ends. CDR1 and CDR2 (germline): MNHEY, SVGAGI. This CDR3 has 11 amino acids. CDR3 nucleotide sequence: TGTGCCAGCAGCGATACAGGGAGCTACACCTTC. Protein sequence: CASSDTGSYTF.

The rearrangement uses TRBV6-5 and TRBJ2-6; TRBD1 aligns across 8 bases. Germline CDR1 is MNHEY and CDR2 is SVGAGI. This CDR3 is 19 amino acids long. V shed 3 bases, J shed 0 bases, and the junction held 10 bases outside the gene matches. Here the CDR3 reads CASSYPPADRVSGANVLTF. The CDR3 DNA reads TGTGCCAGCAGTTATCCGCCTGCGGACAGGGTCTCTGGGGCCAACGTCCTGACTTTC.

This clonotype was detected only a few times. The rearrangement links TRBV7-9 to TRBJ2-7; D remains ambiguous. This CDR3 spans 16 amino acids. CDR1 and CDR2 (germline): SEHNR, FQNEAQ (reference sequence). Trimming took 2 bases from V and 0 from J, leaving 14 bases between them. CDR3 in amino acids: CASSLRAGQSSYEQYF. The CDR3 nucleotides are TGTGCCAGCAGCTTAAGGGCAGGCCAGAGCTCCTACGAGCAGTACTTC. The full variable domain, with the rest looked up from reference TRBV7-9 and TRBJ2-7, is DTGVSQNPRHKITKRGQNVTFRCDPISEHNRLYWYRQTLGQGPEFLTYFQNEAQLEKSRLLSDRFSAERPKGSFSTLEIQRTEQGDSAMYLCASSLRAGQSSYEQYFGPGTRLTVT.

The J gene is TRBJ2-5, the V gene TRBV6-6, with a possible D match to TRBD2 (5 bases). This CDR3 comprises 14 residues. Between the trimmed V and J ends, which lost 0 bases and 4 bases, there was a span of 9 bases. Per germline, CDR1 MNHNY and CDR2 SVGAGI (reference sequence). DNA of the CDR3: TGTGCCAGCAGTTACTCGGCCGGAGGAGAGACCCAGTACTTC. Amino acid sequence: CASSYSAGGETQYF.

In this sample, this clonotype turned up a few times. This sequence joins TRBV6-2 or TRBV6-3 and TRBJ2-1, with a possible D match to TRBD2 (5 bases). The CDR3 sequence is 14 residues long. The germline V gene encodes CDR1 MNHEY and CDR2 SVGEGT. With 8 bases removed from V and 4 bases from J, the gap between germline ends came to 15 bases. CDR3 coding DNA: TGTGCCAGCCGGGATTTCACAGTTTACAATGAGCAGTTCTTC. This codes for CASRDFTVYNEQFF.

The gene calls are TRBV20-1 and TRBJ2-7, with TRBD1 as a possible D gene (8 bases). Trimming removed 6 bases at V and 2 bases at J, with 17 bases between. Germline-derived CDR1 and CDR2 are DFQATT and SNEGSKA (reference sequence). The CDR3 sequence is 14 residues long. This chain's CDR3 is CSADRGSGAYEQYF. CDR3 bases: TGCAGTGCAGACAGGGGAAGCGGGGCCTACGAGCAGTACTTC.

This clonotype was seen only a few times. V usage is TRBV6-5 and J usage is TRBJ2-1, with TRBD2 identical over 12 bases. The CDR3 sequence is 18 residues long. J was trimmed by 8 bases and V by 2 bases; bases with no gene match: 13. Germline CDR1 reads MNHEY; CDR2 reads SVGAGI. The CDR3 nucleotides read TGTGCCAGCAGTTACAAATTGACGAGACTAGCGGGAGAGGATGAGCAGTTCTTC. This sequence encodes CASSYKLTRLAGEDEQFF.

The chain has TRBV13 and TRBJ2-3; 14 bases align to TRBD2. Germline V gene data show CDR1 as PRHDT and CDR2 as FYEKMQ (reference sequence). This CDR3 is 17 amino acids long. The V segment lost 1 base and the J segment 2 bases; nucleotides outside the gene matches: 2. The CDR3 nucleotides read TGTGCCAGCAGCTTAGTGGGACTAGCGGGAGTCACAGATACGCAGTATTTT. It codes for CASSLVGLAGVTDTQYF.

This chain links TRBV24-1 with TRBJ2-6; perhaps TRBD1 as D (6 bases). V shed 3 bases and J shed 3 bases, with 14 bases lying between them. This CDR3 spans 17 amino acids. Per germline, CDR1 KGHDR and CDR2 SFDVKD. CDR3 sequence: CATSDEQGNRGANVLTF. CDR3 in DNA: TGTGCCACCAGTGATGAACAGGGTAACCGTGGGGCCAACGTCCTGACTTTC.

The chain links TRBV20-1 to TRBJ2-3; D remains unclear. Germline V lookup: CDR1 DFQATT, CDR2 SNEGSKA (reference sequence). The CDR3 spans 12 residues. Trimming removed 7 bases at V and 2 bases at J, with 10 bases between. The DNA of the CDR3 is TGCAGTGGACTTCCCAACACAGATACGCAGTATTTT. This gives the protein CSGLPNTDTQYF.

This chain links TRBV6-6 with TRBJ2-3, with TRBD2 matching 15 bases. The CDR3 length is 17 residues. V was pared by 6 bases and J by 2 bases, with 6 bases of the junction left unmatched. Germline CDR1 reads MNHNY; CDR2 reads SVGAGI (reference sequence). The CDR3 nucleotides read TGTGCCAGCAGACCCGGGACTAGCGGGGGGCCCACAGATACGCAGTATTTT. It encodes CASRPGTSGGPTDTQYF.

V is TRBV5-1 and J is TRBJ2-3; 7 bases are a match to TRBD2. Germline CDR1 is SGHRS and CDR2 is YFSETQ. The CDR3 length is 16 residues. Germline trimming cut 0 bases from V and 2 bases from J; bases unmatched to any gene: 6. The CDR3 DNA is TGCGCCAGCAGCTTGGGACTAGCAGACCTCACAGATACGCAGTATTTT. Its translation: CASSLGLADLTDTQYF.